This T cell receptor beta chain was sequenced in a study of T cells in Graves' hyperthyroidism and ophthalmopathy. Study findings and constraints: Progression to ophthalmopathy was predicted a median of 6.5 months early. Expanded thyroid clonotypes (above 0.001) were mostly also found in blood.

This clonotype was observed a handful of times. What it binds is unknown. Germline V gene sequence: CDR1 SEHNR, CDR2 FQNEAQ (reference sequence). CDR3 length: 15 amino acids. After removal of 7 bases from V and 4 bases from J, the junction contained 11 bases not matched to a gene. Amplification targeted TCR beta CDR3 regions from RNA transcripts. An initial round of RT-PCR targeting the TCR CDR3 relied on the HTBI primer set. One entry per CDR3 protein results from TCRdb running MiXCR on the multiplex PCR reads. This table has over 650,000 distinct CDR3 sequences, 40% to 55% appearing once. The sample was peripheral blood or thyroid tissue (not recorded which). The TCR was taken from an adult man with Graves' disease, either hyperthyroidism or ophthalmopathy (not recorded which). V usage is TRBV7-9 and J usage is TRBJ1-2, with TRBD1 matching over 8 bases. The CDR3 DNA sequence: TGTGCCAGCAACCAAGGACAGGGACTTGGCTATGGCTACACCTTC. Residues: CASNQGQGLGYGYTF.